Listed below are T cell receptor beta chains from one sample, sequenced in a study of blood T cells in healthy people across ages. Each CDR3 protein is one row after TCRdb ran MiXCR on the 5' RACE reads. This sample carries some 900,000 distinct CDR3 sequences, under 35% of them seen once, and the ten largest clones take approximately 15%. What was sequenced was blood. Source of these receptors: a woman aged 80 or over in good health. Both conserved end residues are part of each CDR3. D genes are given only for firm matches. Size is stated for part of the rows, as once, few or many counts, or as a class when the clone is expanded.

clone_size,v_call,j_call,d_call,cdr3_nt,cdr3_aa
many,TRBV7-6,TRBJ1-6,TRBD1,TGTGCCAGCAGCAATGGACAGGCTTTTAATTCACCCCTCCACTTT,CASSNGQAFNSPLHF
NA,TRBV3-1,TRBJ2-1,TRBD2,TGTGCCAGCAGCCGCCCCGGACTAGCGGGAGACAATGAGCAGTTCTTC,CASSRPGLAGDNEQFF
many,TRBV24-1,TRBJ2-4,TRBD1,TGTGCCACCAGTGACCCAGGGACAGGAAAAAACATTCAGTACTTC,CATSDPGTGKNIQYF
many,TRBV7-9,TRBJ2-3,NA,TGTGCCAGCAGCCAAGGACCGACGGATACGCAGTATTTT,CASSQGPTDTQYF
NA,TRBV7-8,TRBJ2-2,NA,TGTGCCAGCAGCTTACGAGAAACAGGGAGGCGGGAGCTGTTTTTT,CASSLRETGRRELFF
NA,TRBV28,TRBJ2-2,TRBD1,TGTGCCAGCAGTTGGACAGGGGGGTCGGCCGGGGAGCTGTTTTTT,CASSWTGGSAGELFF
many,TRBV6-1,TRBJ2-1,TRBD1,TGTGCCAGCATGACGACAGGGGGCGCGTACAATGAGCAGTTCTTC,CASMTTGGAYNEQFF
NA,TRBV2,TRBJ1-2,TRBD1,TGTGCCACCAGTGGACAGGGCACTATTTCCTACACCTTC,CATSGQGTISYTF
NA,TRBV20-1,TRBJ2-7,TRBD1,TGCAGTGCTAGTAAACAGGGGGCGACCGAGCAGTACTTC,CSASKQGATEQYF
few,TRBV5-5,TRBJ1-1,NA,TGTGCCAGCAGCAGCGGAGTTGGGGTCACTGAAGCTTTCTTT,CASSSGVGVTEAFF
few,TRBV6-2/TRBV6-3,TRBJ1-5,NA,TGTGCCAGCAGGCTCAGGGACAGCAATCAGCCCCAGCATTTT,CASRLRDSNQPQHF
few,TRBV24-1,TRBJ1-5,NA,TGTACCACCCAAGAGGGGAAGTGGAGCAATCAGCCCCAGCATTTT,CTTQEGKWSNQPQHF
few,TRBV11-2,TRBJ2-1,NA,TGTGCCAGCAGCTTAGACAGACAGTCTGTGTCGTTCTTC,CASSLDRQSVSFF
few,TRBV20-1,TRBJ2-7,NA,TGCAGTGCTAGCGCCGGGGTCTCCTACAATGAGCAGTACTTC,CSASAGVSYNEQYF
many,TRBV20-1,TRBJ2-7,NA,TGCAGTGCTGAGGGACACGGCCTCCTCAGGGGCGAGCAGTACTTC,CSAEGHGLLRGEQYF
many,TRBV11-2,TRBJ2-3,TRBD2,TGTGCCAGCAGCTTAGATTATCGGCGGGGGGGCACAGATACGCAGTATTTT,CASSLDYRRGGTDTQYF
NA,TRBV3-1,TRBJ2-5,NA,TGTGCCAGCAGCCAAGATGGGGGCGGCGGCTACCAAGAGACCCAGTACTTC,CASSQDGGGGYQETQYF
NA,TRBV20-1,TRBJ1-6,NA,TGCAGTGCTAGAGCCCGCGGGGCAGGGAATTCACCCCTCCACTTT,CSARARGAGNSPLHF
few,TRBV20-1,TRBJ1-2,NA,TGCAGTGCTAGTTTACGTGGTAACCATGGCTACACCTTC,CSASLRGNHGYTF
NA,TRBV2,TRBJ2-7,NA,TGTGCCAGCAGGGTAGAAGGCGGACTCTACGAGCAGTACTTC,CASRVEGGLYEQYF
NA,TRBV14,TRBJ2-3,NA,TGTGCCAGCAGCCAAATAGACAGACTCGGGGATACGCAGTATTTT,CASSQIDRLGDTQYF
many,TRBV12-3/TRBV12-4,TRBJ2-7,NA,TGTGCCAGCAGTCTCCCCCCGGGCTACGAGCAGTACTTC,CASSLPPGYEQYF
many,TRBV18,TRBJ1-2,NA,TGTGCCAGCTCACCACCCCACAGGGAAGGCTACACCTTC,CASSPPHREGYTF
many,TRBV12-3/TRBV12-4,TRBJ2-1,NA,TGTGCCAGCAGTCCCCACCAGCCCCGATATGAGCAGTTCTTC,CASSPHQPRYEQFF
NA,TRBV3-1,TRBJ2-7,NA,TGTGCCAGCAGCCATAGCGCTCCCACGGAGCAGTACTTC,CASSHSAPTEQYF
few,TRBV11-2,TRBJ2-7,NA,TGTGCCAGCATCTCCTTTTACAGGAAAATAAACGACGAGCAGTACTTC,CASISFYRKINDEQYF
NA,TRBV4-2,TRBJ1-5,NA,TGTGCCAGCAGCCAAGAAGTCAGGCTAAATCAGCCCCAGCATTTT,CASSQEVRLNQPQHF
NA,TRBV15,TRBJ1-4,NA,TGTGCTACCAGCATGGGGACAAGGGCAACTAATGAAAAACTGTTTTTT,CATSMGTRATNEKLFF
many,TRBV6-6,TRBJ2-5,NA,TGTGCCAGCAGTTACTCGGGGTCAGAACAAGAGACCCAGTACTTC,CASSYSGSEQETQYF
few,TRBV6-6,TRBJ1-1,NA,TGTGCCAGCACCCTACTCCCCAGGGACACTGAAGCTTTCTTT,CASTLLPRDTEAFF
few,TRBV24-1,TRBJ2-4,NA,TGTGCCACCAGTGATAATGGGGCTCCGTACTTC,CATSDNGAPYF
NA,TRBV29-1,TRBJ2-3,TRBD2,TGCAGCGTTGAGGTGGCTAGCGGGGCCCCAGATACGCAGTATTTT,CSVEVASGAPDTQYF
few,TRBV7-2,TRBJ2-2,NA,TGTGCCAGCAGCTTAGAAGGGTGGTCCGGGGAGCTGTTTTTT,CASSLEGWSGELFF
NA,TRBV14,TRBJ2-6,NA,TGTGCCAGCAGCTATAATGTAAGGGGTTCCGAGGCCAACGTCCTGACTTTC,CASSYNVRGSEANVLTF
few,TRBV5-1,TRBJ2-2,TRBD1,TGCGCCAGCAGCCCCAGGACAGGGGCGGGCCCCGGGGAGCTGTTTTTT,CASSPRTGAGPGELFF
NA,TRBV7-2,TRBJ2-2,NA,TGTGCCAGCAGTCCTACCTCCCTGGGGATGGCCACCGGGGAGCGGTTTTTT,CASSPTSLGMATGERFF
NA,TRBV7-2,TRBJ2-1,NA,TGTGCCAGCAGCTTAGTACCTGCGGGTGGCCGGGACGTTAGTGAGCAGTTCTTC,CASSLVPAGGRDVSEQFF
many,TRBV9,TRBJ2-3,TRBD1,TGTGCCAGCAGCCCGGACAGGGGCCCCGCAGATACGCAGTATTTT,CASSPDRGPADTQYF
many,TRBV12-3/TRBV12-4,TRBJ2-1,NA,TGTGCCAGCAACCCGCTTACCTACAATGAGCAGTTCTTC,CASNPLTYNEQFF
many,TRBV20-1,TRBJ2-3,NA,TGCAGTGCTAGCGGGGTAACAGATACGCAGTATTTT,CSASGVTDTQYF
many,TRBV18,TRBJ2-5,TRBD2,TGTGCCAGCTCACCTGTTTCTAGCGGGTATCAAGAGACCCAGTACTTC,CASSPVSSGYQETQYF
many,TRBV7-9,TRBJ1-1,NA,TGTGCCAGCAGCTTACCAATTGGACAGATTAACACTGAAGCTTTCTTT,CASSLPIGQINTEAFF
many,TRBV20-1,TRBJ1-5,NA,TGCAGTGCTAAGAAGGATCTGAGCAATCAGCCCCAGCATTTT,CSAKKDLSNQPQHF
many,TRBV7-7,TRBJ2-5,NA,TGTGCCAGCAGCCCCAGGGGCGCAGTGGTAGAGACCCAGTACTTC,CASSPRGAVVETQYF
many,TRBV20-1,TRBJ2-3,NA,TGCAGTGCTAGAGATCCGGCCTCTAGCACAGATACGCAGTATTTT,CSARDPASSTDTQYF
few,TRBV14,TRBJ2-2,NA,TGTGCCAGCAGCCAAACAAGGGCCGGGGAGCTGTTTTTT,CASSQTRAGELFF
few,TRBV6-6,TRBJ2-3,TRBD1,TGTGCCAGCAGATCCGGACAGGGGGAAGTCACAGATACGCAGTATTTT,CASRSGQGEVTDTQYF
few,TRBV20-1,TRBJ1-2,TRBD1,TGCAGCACGGCACCGGGACAGGCCTGGGGCTACACCTTC,CSTAPGQAWGYTF
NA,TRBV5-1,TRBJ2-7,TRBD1,TGCGCCAGCAGCTTCGTAACAGGGGGCGAGCAGTACTTC,CASSFVTGGEQYF
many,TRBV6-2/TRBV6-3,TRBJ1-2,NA,TGTGCCAGCAGTTCAGCCCCCTCAAAAGGGGGAAACTATGGCTACACCTTC,CASSSAPSKGGNYGYTF
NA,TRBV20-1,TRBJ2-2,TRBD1,TGCAGTGCTAGAAGACAGGGGGCGAACACCGGGGAGCTGTTTTTT,CSARRQGANTGELFF